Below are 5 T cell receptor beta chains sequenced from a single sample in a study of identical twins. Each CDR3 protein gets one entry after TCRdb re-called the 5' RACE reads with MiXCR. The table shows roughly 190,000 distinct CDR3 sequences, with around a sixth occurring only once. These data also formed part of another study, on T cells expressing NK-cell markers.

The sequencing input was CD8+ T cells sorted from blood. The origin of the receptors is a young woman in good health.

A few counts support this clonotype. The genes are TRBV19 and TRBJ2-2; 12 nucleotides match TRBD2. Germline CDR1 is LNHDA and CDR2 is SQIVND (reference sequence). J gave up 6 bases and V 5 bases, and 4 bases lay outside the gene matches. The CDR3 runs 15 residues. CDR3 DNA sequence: TGTGCCAGTAGTGCGACTAGCGGGAGAGCCGGGGAGCTGTTTTTT. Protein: CASSATSGRAGELFF. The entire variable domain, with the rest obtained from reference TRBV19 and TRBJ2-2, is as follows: DGGITQSPKYLFRKEGQNVTLSCEQNLNHDAMYWYRQDPGQGLRLIYYSQIVNDFQKGDIAEGYSVSREKKESFPLTVTSAQKNPTAFYLCASSATSGRAGELFFGEGSRLTVL.

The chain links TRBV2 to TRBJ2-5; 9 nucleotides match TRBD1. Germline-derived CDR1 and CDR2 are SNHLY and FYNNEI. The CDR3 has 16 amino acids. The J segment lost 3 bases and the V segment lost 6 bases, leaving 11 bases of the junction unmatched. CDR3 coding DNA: TGTGCCAGCAGCTACCCCCGGGACAGGGTAGAAGAGACCCAGTACTTC. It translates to CASSYPRDRVEETQYF. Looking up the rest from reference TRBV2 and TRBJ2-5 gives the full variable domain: EPEVTQTPSHQVTQMGQEVILRCVPISNHLYFYWYRQILGQKVEFLVSFYNNEISEKSEIFDDQFSVERPDGSNFTLKIRSTKLEDSAMYFCASSYPRDRVEETQYFGPGTRLLVL.

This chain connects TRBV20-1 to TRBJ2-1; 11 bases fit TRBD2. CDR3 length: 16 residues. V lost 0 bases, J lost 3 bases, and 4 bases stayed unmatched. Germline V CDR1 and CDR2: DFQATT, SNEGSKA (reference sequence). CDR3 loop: CSARDLLAGDYNEQFF. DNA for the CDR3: TGCAGTGCTAGAGATCTACTAGCGGGAGACTACAATGAGCAGTTCTTC.

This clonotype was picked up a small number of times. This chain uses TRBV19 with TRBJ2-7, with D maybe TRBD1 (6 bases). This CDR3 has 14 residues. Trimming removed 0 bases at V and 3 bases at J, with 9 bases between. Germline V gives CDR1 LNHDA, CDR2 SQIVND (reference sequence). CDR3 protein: CASSIDQTGYEQYF. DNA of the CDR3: TGTGCCAGTAGTATAGATCAGACAGGCTACGAGCAGTACTTC.

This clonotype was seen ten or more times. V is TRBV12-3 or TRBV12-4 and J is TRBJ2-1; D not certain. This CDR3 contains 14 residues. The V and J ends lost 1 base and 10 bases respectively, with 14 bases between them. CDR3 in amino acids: CASSLGARSYEQFF. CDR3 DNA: TGTGCCAGCAGTTTAGGTGCCAGGTCCTACGAGCAGTTCTTC.